A selection of T cell receptor beta chains follows, all from one sample in a study of blood T cell repertoires in COVID-19. TCRdb's copy holds only in-frame clones and misses some; the assay was immunoSEQ multiplex PCR. The sample lists approximately 360,000 clones, about 90% occurring once. The sequenced sample consisted of PBMCs or T cells enriched from blood (not recorded which). These receptors were obtained from a man aged 35 to 55 in a cohort exposed to, infected with or recovered from COVID-19 (not recorded which). Both conserved end residues are part of each CDR3. A D gene is named only where the DNA matches it firmly. Only part of the rows carry a size: once, few, many, or a class if the clone is expanded.

j_gene: TRBJ1-2; d_gene: -; abundance: -; v_gene: TRBV11-2; CDR3aa: CASSLNGRGYTF; CDR3nt: TGTGCCAGCAGCTTAAATGGCAGGGGCTACACCTTC
j_gene: TRBJ2-7; d_gene: TRBD1; abundance: -; v_gene: TRBV27; CDR3aa: CASSPDRVYEQYF; CDR3nt: TGTGCCAGCTCCCCGGACAGGGTTTACGAGCAGTACTTC
j_gene: TRBJ2-7; d_gene: TRBD1; abundance: -; v_gene: TRBV9; CDR3aa: CASSGGQGAAYEQYF; CDR3nt: TGTGCCAGCAGCGGAGGACAGGGGGCGGCCTACGAGCAGTACTTC
j_gene: TRBJ1-6; d_gene: TRBD1; abundance: -; v_gene: TRBV6-1; CDR3aa: CASSEDLGGRNSPLHF; CDR3nt: TGTGCCAGCAGTGAAGATTTAGGGGGCCGTAATTCACCCCTCCACTTT
j_gene: TRBJ1-2; d_gene: -; abundance: -; v_gene: TRBV5-5; CDR3aa: CASSLAPSTNYGYTF; CDR3nt: TGTGCCAGCAGCTTGGCTCCTAGTACTAACTATGGCTACACCTTC
j_gene: TRBJ1-5; d_gene: -; abundance: -; v_gene: TRBV29-1; CDR3aa: CSVGAENQPQHF; CDR3nt: TGCAGCGTTGGGGCAGAGAATCAGCCCCAGCATTTT
j_gene: TRBJ2-6; d_gene: TRBD1; abundance: -; v_gene: TRBV5-1; CDR3aa: CASTGATSFHSGANVLTF; CDR3nt: TGCGCCAGTACAGGGGCGACATCATTCCACTCTGGGGCCAACGTCCTGACTTTC
j_gene: TRBJ1-1; d_gene: TRBD1; abundance: -; v_gene: TRBV3-1/TRBV3-2; CDR3aa: CASSPGQGAGSEAFF; CDR3nt: TGTGCCAGCAGCCCGGGGCAGGGGGCCGGTAGTGAAGCTTTCTTT
j_gene: TRBJ2-5; d_gene: TRBD2; abundance: -; v_gene: TRBV3-1/TRBV3-2; CDR3aa: CASSSPLAGEETQYF; CDR3nt: TGTGCCAGCAGCTCCCCGTTAGCGGGAGAAGAGACCCAGTACTTC
j_gene: TRBJ2-7; d_gene: TRBD2; abundance: -; v_gene: TRBV20-1; CDR3aa: CSASTSGSVNEQYF; CDR3nt: TGCAGTGCTAGTACTAGCGGGAGTGTTAACGAGCAGTACTTC
j_gene: TRBJ1-1; d_gene: TRBD1; abundance: -; v_gene: TRBV6-5; CDR3aa: CAIRQGRWTEAFF; CDR3nt: TGTGCCATCAGACAGGGGCGGTGGACTGAAGCTTTCTTT
j_gene: TRBJ2-3; d_gene: -; abundance: few; v_gene: TRBV21-1; CDR3aa: CASSKVSSGRGGTDTQYF; CDR3nt: TGTGCCAGCAGCAAAGTTTCTAGCGGGAGGGGAGGCACAGATACGCAGTATTTT
j_gene: TRBJ2-3; d_gene: -; abundance: once; v_gene: TRBV12-3/TRBV12-4; CDR3aa: CASNERSTDTQYF; CDR3nt: TGTGCCAGCAACGAGCGGAGCACAGATACGCAGTATTTT
j_gene: TRBJ2-3; d_gene: -; abundance: -; v_gene: TRBV29-1; CDR3aa: CAGAGETDTQYF; CDR3nt: TGCGCGGGGGCGGGAGAAACAGATACGCAGTATTTT
j_gene: TRBJ1-2; d_gene: -; abundance: -; v_gene: TRBV15; CDR3aa: CATSRAPGQGSNYGYTF; CDR3nt: TGTGCCACCAGCAGAGCCCCTGGGCAGGGATCTAACTATGGCTACACCTTC
j_gene: TRBJ2-4; d_gene: -; abundance: -; v_gene: TRBV5-1; CDR3aa: CASSEGGGRAKNIQYF; CDR3nt: TGCGCCAGCAGCGAGGGCGGGGGCCGGGCCAAAAACATTCAGTACTTC
j_gene: TRBJ2-3; d_gene: TRBD2; abundance: -; v_gene: TRBV6-6; CDR3aa: CASNQLAKSGTDTQYF; CDR3nt: TGTGCCAGCAACCAACTAGCGAAGTCTGGGACAGATACGCAGTATTTT
j_gene: TRBJ1-1; d_gene: TRBD1; abundance: once; v_gene: TRBV6-5; CDR3aa: CASLRGQGAQAFF; CDR3nt: TGTGCCAGCCTTAGGGGGCAGGGGGCACAAGCTTTCTTT
j_gene: TRBJ2-1; d_gene: TRBD2; abundance: -; v_gene: TRBV10-2; CDR3aa: CASRTSGNNEQFF; CDR3nt: TGCGCCAGCAGGACTAGCGGAAACAATGAGCAGTTCTTC
j_gene: TRBJ2-7; d_gene: TRBD2; abundance: once; v_gene: TRBV5-3; CDR3aa: CATSTGTRGYEQYF; CDR3nt: TGTGCCACTTCAACCGGGACTAGGGGATACGAGCAGTACTTC
j_gene: TRBJ1-1; d_gene: -; abundance: -; v_gene: TRBV18; CDR3aa: CASSPEGGFVTEAFF; CDR3nt: TGTGCCAGCTCACCAGAAGGGGGATTTGTCACTGAAGCTTTCTTT
j_gene: TRBJ1-1; d_gene: TRBD1; abundance: -; v_gene: TRBV11-2; CDR3aa: CASSFDRVTEAFF; CDR3nt: TGTGCCAGCAGCTTTGACAGGGTCACTGAAGCTTTCTTT
j_gene: TRBJ2-2; d_gene: TRBD1; abundance: -; v_gene: TRBV7-9; CDR3aa: CASRHQTGGPGELFF; CDR3nt: TGTGCCAGCAGGCACCAGACAGGGGGCCCCGGGGAGCTGTTTTTT
j_gene: TRBJ1-2; d_gene: TRBD1; abundance: -; v_gene: TRBV18; CDR3aa: CASSPFDRVYGYTF; CDR3nt: TGTGCCAGCTCACCGTTCGACAGGGTCTATGGCTACACCTTC
j_gene: TRBJ2-7; d_gene: TRBD2; abundance: once; v_gene: TRBV2; CDR3aa: CASMASGSSYEQYF; CDR3nt: TGTGCCAGCATGGCTAGCGGGAGTTCCTACGAGCAGTACTTC
j_gene: TRBJ1-6; d_gene: TRBD1; abundance: -; v_gene: TRBV10-3; CDR3aa: CAIRKETGLNSPLHF; CDR3nt: TGTGCCATCAGAAAGGAGACAGGGCTAAATTCACCCCTCCACTTT
j_gene: TRBJ2-7; d_gene: -; abundance: -; v_gene: TRBV5-1; CDR3aa: CASSLSSTKGYEQYF; CDR3nt: TGCGCCAGCAGCTTGTCTAGCACGAAAGGATACGAGCAGTACTTC
j_gene: TRBJ1-1; d_gene: -; abundance: -; v_gene: TRBV30; CDR3aa: CAWSQPGRAEGTEAFF; CDR3nt: TGTGCCTGGAGTCAACCCGGACGGGCCGAGGGAACTGAAGCTTTCTTT
j_gene: TRBJ2-1; d_gene: TRBD2; abundance: -; v_gene: TRBV3-1/TRBV3-2; CDR3aa: CASSQGRTSGPHNEQFF; CDR3nt: TGTGCCAGCAGCCAAGGACGGACTAGCGGCCCCCACAATGAGCAGTTCTTC
j_gene: TRBJ1-1; d_gene: -; abundance: -; v_gene: TRBV19; CDR3aa: CASGKGQLNTEAFF; CDR3nt: TGTGCCAGTGGGAAAGGACAGCTGAACACTGAAGCTTTCTTT
j_gene: TRBJ2-7; d_gene: TRBD2; abundance: once; v_gene: TRBV4-1; CDR3aa: CASSRGGGSGPYEQYF; CDR3nt: TGCGCCAGCAGCCGCGGGGGAGGGAGCGGACCCTACGAGCAGTACTTC
j_gene: TRBJ2-7; d_gene: TRBD2; abundance: -; v_gene: TRBV28; CDR3aa: CASGPTSAYEQYF; CDR3nt: TGTGCCAGCGGCCCGACTAGCGCCTACGAGCAGTACTTC
j_gene: TRBJ1-2; d_gene: -; abundance: -; v_gene: TRBV5-4; CDR3aa: CASSPRDNNYGYTF; CDR3nt: TGTGCCAGCAGTCCCCGGGACAATAACTATGGCTACACCTTC
j_gene: TRBJ2-7; d_gene: TRBD2; abundance: -; v_gene: TRBV27; CDR3aa: CASSSPLTSGPTNEQYF; CDR3nt: TGTGCCAGCAGTTCACCCCTAACTAGCGGGCCGACCAACGAGCAGTACTTC
j_gene: TRBJ2-1; d_gene: TRBD2; abundance: once; v_gene: TRBV6-4; CDR3aa: CASSAYASGSEYEQFF; CDR3nt: TGTGCCAGCAGTGCATACGCTAGCGGGAGCGAATATGAGCAGTTCTTC
j_gene: TRBJ2-2; d_gene: TRBD2; abundance: -; v_gene: TRBV7-3; CDR3aa: CASSLAGGNTGELFF; CDR3nt: TGTGCCAGCAGCTTAGCGGGAGGGAACACCGGGGAGCTGTTTTTT
j_gene: TRBJ2-3; d_gene: -; abundance: -; v_gene: TRBV3-1/TRBV3-2; CDR3aa: CASSQDPGGSDTQYF; CDR3nt: TGTGCCAGCAGCCAAGACCCGGGGGGCTCAGATACGCAGTATTTT
j_gene: TRBJ1-4; d_gene: -; abundance: -; v_gene: TRBV30; CDR3aa: CASTGSNEKLFF; CDR3nt: TGTGCCTCGACAGGCTCTAATGAAAAACTGTTTTTT
j_gene: TRBJ1-3; d_gene: -; abundance: -; v_gene: TRBV9; CDR3aa: CASSAGSLGNTIYF; CDR3nt: TGTGCCAGCAGCGCTGGTAGTTTGGGAAACACCATATATTTT
j_gene: TRBJ2-1; d_gene: TRBD2; abundance: -; v_gene: TRBV7-9; CDR3aa: CASSLDSSGGDEQFF; CDR3nt: TGTGCCAGCAGCTTAGACTCTAGCGGGGGTGATGAGCAGTTCTTC
j_gene: TRBJ1-3; d_gene: -; abundance: -; v_gene: TRBV5-4; CDR3aa: CASSWDMGNTIYF; CDR3nt: TGTGCCAGCAGCTGGGACATGGGAAACACCATATATTTT
j_gene: TRBJ1-2; d_gene: -; abundance: -; v_gene: TRBV30; CDR3aa: CAWSGAGGLALYGYTF; CDR3nt: TGTGCCTGGAGTGGGGCAGGAGGGTTGGCCCTCTATGGCTACACCTTC